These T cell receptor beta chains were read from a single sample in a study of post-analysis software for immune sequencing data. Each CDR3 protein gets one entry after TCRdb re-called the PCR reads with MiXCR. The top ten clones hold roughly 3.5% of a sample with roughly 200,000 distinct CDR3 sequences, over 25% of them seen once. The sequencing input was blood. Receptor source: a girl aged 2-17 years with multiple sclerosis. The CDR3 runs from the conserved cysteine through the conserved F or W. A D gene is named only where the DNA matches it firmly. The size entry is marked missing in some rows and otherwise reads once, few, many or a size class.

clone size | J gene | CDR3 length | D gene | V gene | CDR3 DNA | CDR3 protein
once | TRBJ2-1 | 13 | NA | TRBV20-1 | TGCAGTGCTAGAGATGGGAGCCCAAATGAGCAGTTCTTC | CSARDGSPNEQFF
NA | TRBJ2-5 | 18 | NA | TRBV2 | TGTGCCAGCATTGGTGGAGGGAGTACGGCATTCCTATACAATGAGCAGTACTTC | CASIGGGSTAFLYNEQYF
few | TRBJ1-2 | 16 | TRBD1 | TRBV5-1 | TGCGCCAGCAGCTTATATCCACAGGGGGCGTTTTTGGGCTACACCTTC | CASSLYPQGAFLGYTF
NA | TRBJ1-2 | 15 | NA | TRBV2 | TGTGCCAGCAGTCGGGCGGGACGCGGTTACTATGGCTACACCTTC | CASSRAGRGYYGYTF
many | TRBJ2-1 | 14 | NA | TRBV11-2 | TGTGCCAGCAGCTTAGCGTCGGCCTACAATGAGCAGTTCTTC | CASSLASAYNEQFF
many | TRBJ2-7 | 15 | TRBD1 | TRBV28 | TGTGCCAGCAGAGACACAGGGGCGCCATTCTACGAGCAGTACTTC | CASRDTGAPFYEQYF
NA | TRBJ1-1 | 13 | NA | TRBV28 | TGTGCCAGCAGTTGGGTGAAGGTGACTGAAGCTTTCTTT | CASSWVKVTEAFF
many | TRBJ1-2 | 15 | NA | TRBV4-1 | TGCGCCAGCAGCCAAGAAGTACGGAGCTTCTATGGCTACACCTTC | CASSQEVRSFYGYTF
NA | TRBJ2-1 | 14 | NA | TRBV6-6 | TGTGTCGGCAGTTACTCGACAGTCTACAATGAGCAGTTCTTC | CVGSYSTVYNEQFF
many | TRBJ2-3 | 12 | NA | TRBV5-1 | TGCGCCAGCGCCGAATTCACAGATACGCAGTATTTT | CASAEFTDTQYF
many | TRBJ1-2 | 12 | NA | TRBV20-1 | TGCAGTGCTAGAGCGGTGAACTATGGCTACACCTTC | CSARAVNYGYTF
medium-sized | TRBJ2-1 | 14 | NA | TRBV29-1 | TGCAGCGCCATAGCAGGGCCCTCCTACAATGAGCAGTTCTTC | CSAIAGPSYNEQFF
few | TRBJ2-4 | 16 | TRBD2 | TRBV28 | TGTGCCAGCAGTTTAATCGGGAGGGGAGCCAAAAACATTCAGTACTTC | CASSLIGRGAKNIQYF
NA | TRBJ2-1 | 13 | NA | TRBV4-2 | TGTGCCAGTAGCCAAGCCAAGTACAATGAGCAGTTCTTC | CASSQAKYNEQFF
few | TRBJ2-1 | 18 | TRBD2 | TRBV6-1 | TGTGCCAGCAGTGCCCCCCTACTAGCGGGTCCAAGGCGCGATGAGCAGTTCTTC | CASSAPLLAGPRRDEQFF
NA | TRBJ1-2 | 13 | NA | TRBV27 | TGTGCCAGCAGTTTCTCGGCCAACTATGGCTGCACCTTC | CASSFSANYGCTF
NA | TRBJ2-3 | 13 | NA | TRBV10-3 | TGTGCCATCAGTGAGATTAAAAGAGATACGCAGTATTTT | CAISEIKRDTQYF